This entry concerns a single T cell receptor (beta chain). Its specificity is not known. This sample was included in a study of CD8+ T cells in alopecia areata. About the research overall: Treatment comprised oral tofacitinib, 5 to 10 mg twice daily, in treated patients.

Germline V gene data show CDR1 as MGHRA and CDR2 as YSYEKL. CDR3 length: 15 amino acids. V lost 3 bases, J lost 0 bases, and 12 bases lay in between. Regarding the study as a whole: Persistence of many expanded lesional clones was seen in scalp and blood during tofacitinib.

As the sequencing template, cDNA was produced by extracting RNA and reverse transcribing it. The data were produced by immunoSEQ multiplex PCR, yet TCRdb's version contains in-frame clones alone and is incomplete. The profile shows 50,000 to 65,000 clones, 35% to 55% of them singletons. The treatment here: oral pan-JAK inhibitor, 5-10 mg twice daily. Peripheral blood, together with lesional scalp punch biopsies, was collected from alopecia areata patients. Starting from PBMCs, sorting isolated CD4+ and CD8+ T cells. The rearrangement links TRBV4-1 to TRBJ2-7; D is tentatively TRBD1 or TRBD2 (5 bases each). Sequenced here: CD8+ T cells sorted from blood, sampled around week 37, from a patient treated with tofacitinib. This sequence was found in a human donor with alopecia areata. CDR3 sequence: CASSHRDGYSYEQYF. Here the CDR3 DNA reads TGCGCCAGCAGCCATCGGGACGGGTACTCCTACGAGCAGTACTTC.